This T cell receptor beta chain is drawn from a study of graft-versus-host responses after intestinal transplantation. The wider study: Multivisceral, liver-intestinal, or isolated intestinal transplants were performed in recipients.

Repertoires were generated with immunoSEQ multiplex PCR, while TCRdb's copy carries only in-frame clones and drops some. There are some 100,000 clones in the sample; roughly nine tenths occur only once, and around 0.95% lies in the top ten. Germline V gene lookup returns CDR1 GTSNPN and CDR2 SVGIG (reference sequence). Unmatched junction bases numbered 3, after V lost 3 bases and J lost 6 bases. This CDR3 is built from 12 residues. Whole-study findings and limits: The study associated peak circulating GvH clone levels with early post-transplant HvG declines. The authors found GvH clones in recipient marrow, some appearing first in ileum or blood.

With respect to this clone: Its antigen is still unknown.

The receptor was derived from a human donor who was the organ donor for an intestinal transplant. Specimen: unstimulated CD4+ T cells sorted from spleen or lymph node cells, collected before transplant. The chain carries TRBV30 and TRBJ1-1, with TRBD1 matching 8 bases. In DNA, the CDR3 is TGTGCCTGGAGAACGACAGGGGCTGAAGCTTTCTTT. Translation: CAWRTTGAEAFF.